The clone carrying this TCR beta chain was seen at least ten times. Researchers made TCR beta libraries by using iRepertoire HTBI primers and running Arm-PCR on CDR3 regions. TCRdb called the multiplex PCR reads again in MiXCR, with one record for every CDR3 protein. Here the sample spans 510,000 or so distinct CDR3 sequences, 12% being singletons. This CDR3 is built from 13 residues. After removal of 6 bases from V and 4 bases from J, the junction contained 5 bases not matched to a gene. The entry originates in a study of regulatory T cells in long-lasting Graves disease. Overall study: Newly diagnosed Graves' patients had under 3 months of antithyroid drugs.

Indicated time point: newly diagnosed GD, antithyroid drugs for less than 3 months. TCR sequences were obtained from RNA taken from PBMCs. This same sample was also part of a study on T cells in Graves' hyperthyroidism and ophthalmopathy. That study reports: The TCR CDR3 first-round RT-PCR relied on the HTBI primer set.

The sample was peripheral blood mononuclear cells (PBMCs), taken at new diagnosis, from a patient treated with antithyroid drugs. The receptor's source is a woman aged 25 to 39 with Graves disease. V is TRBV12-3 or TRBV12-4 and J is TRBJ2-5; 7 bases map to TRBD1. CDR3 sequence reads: CASRGQLRETQYF. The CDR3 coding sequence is TGTGCCAGCAGGGGACAGCTCCGAGAGACCCAGTACTTC.